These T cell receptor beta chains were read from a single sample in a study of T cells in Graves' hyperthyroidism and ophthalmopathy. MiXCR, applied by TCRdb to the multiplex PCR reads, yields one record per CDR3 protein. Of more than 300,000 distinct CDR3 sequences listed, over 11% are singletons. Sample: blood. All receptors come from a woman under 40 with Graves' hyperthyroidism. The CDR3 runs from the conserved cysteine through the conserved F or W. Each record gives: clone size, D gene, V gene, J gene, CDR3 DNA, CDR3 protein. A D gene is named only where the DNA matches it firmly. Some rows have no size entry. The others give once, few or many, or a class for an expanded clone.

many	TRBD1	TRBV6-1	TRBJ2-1	TGTGCCAGCAGTAAAGGCCCCGGACAGGGGTTGAGAAATGAGCAGTTCTTC	CASSKGPGQGLRNEQFF
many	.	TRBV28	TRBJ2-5	TGTGCCAGCAGTTTGTGGGGGCAGGGGCAAGAGACCCAGTACTTC	CASSLWGQGQETQYF
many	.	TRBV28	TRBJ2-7	TGTGCCAGCAAAGAGGTGGCAGGGACCTACGAGCAGTACTTC	CASKEVAGTYEQYF
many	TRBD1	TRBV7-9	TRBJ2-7	TGTGCCAGCAGCTTATCGCAGGGGGTAAACGAGCAGTACTTC	CASSLSQGVNEQYF
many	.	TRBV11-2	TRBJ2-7	TGTGCCAGCAGCTTTGATCCTATAATGCGCTACGAGCAGTACTTC	CASSFDPIMRYEQYF
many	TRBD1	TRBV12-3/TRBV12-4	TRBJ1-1	TGTGCCAGCAGTTCCGGGACAGGGGTAGTGAACACTGAAGCTTTCTTT	CASSSGTGVVNTEAFF
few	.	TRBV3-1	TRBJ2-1	TGTGCCAGCAGCCTCGGAATGATCTCCTACAATGAGCAGTTCTTC	CASSLGMISYNEQFF
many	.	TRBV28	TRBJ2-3	TGTGCCAGCAGTTTCCCGAGCGGTACTAGCACAGATACGCAGTATTTT	CASSFPSGTSTDTQYF
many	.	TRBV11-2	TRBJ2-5	TGTGCCAGCAGCTTAGATCGCGCCCATCTGGAGACCCAGTACTTC	CASSLDRAHLETQYF
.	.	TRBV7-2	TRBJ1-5	TGTGCCAGCAGCCCACCCGGTAGCAATCAGCCCCAGCATTTT	CASSPPGSNQPQHF
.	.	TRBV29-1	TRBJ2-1	TGCAGCGCCTTCCCAAAGGAGCAGTTCTTC	CSAFPKEQFF
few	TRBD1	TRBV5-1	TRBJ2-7	TGCGCCAGCACCTTAACGGTTATCGGGACAGGGGGGTCCGAGCAGTACTTC	CASTLTVIGTGGSEQYF
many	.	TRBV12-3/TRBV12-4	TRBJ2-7	TGTGCCAGCAGTCCCCCAACCGCGGAGAGCTACGAGCAGTACTTC	CASSPPTAESYEQYF
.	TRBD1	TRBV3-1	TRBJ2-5	TGTGCCAGCAGCCATGAAAGTGGGACAGGCCTGTACTTC	CASSHESGTGLYF
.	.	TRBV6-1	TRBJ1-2	TGTGCCAGCATCGATCTAGGGGAGCGTGGCTACACCTTC	CASIDLGERGYTF
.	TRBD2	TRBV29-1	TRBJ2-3	TGCAGCGTTGAGGCGGGAGAATGGAGCACAGATACGCAGTATTTT	CSVEAGEWSTDTQYF
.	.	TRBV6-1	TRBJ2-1	TGTGCCAGCAGTGTGCGGGGCGCGTCCTACAATGAGCAGTTCTTC	CASSVRGASYNEQFF
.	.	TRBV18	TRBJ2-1	TGTGCCAGCTCGCCCCCTTCGGTCGATGAGCAGTTCTTC	CASSPPSVDEQFF
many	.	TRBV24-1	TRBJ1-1	TGTGCCACCAGCGGAGGGGACACTGAAGCTTTCTTT	CATSGGDTEAFF
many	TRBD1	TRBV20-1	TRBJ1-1	TGCAGTGCTGGGGGGGACAGGATGAACACTGAAGCTTTCTTT	CSAGGDRMNTEAFF
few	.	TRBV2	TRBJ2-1	TGTGCCAGCAGGGGGGACAGCGGGAGTGGAGGTGAGCAGTTCTTC	CASRGDSGSGGEQFF
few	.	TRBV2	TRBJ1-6	TGTGCCAGCAGGGCAACAGGGATGGACTCACCCCTCCACTTT	CASRATGMDSPLHF
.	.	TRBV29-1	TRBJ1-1	TGCAGCGTTGAGGGCCCTTTGAACACTGAAGCTTTCTTT	CSVEGPLNTEAFF
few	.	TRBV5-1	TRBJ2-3	TGCGCCAGCAGCTTACGACAGGCAGGGGCAACAGATACGCAGTATTTT	CASSLRQAGATDTQYF
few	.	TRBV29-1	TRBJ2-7	TGCAGCGCGGCGGCGGGTATGTCGTGGGAGCAGTACTTC	CSAAAGMSWEQYF
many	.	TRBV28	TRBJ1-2	TGTGCCAGCCTATTAGGGGGGTCCAACTATGGCTACACCTTC	CASLLGGSNYGYTF
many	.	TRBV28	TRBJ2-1	TGTGCCAGCAGTGTCCCCACAGGGCGCTCCTACAATGAGCAGTTCTTC	CASSVPTGRSYNEQFF
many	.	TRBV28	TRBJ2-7	TGTGCCAGCAGTTTCCCGACAGGTCGTCGCTTCCTCGAGCAGTACTTC	CASSFPTGRRFLEQYF
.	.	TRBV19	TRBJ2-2	TGTGCCAGTAGTTGGTCTAGGCGGGATGACGGCGCCGGGGAGCTGTTTTTT	CASSWSRRDDGAGELFF
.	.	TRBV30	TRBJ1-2	TGTGCCTGGAGTGTACGAGGTTTACATGGCTACACCTTC	CAWSVRGLHGYTF
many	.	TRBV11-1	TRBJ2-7	TGTGCCAGCAGCCGAAGTACCTCCTACGAGCAGTACTTC	CASSRSTSYEQYF
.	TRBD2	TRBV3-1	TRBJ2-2	TGTGCCAGCAGCCACCTACTAGCGGGAGGGCCCGGGGAGCTGTTTTTT	CASSHLLAGGPGELFF
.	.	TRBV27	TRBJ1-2	TGTGCCAGCAGTCTACTAAACTATGGCTACACCTTC	CASSLLNYGYTF
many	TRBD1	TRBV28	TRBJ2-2	TGTGCCAGCAAGGACAGGGTGAACACCGGGGAGCTGTTTTTT	CASKDRVNTGELFF
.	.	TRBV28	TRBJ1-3	TGTGCCAGCGTGGGGGGCTCAAACACCATATATTTT	CASVGGSNTIYF
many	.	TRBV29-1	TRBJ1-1	TGCAGCGTTGACGAGAAGTATGAAGCTTTCTTT	CSVDEKYEAFF
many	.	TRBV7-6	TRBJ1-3	TGTGCCAGCAGCCCATGGGCCGCTGGAAACACCATATATTTT	CASSPWAAGNTIYF
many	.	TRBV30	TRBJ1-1	TGTGCCTGGAGGGTTTTGAACACTGAAGCTTTCTTT	CAWRVLNTEAFF
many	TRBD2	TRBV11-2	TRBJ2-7	TGTGCCAGCAGCTTCGCGGGAGTCCACGAGCAGTACTTC	CASSFAGVHEQYF
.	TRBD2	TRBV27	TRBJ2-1	TGTGCCAGCAGTCCGGGACTAGCGGGAGGACAGCAGTTCTTC	CASSPGLAGGQQFF
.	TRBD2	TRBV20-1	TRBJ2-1	TGCAGTGCTAGTGGGTCCCTAGCGGGCCACAATGAGCAGTTCTTC	CSASGSLAGHNEQFF
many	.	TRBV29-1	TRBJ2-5	TGCAGCGCCACTGAAGAGACCCAGTACTTC	CSATEETQYF
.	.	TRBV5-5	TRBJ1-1	TGTGCCAGCAGCTTGGTGAGGGGGGGCGAAACTGAAGCTTTCTTT	CASSLVRGGETEAFF
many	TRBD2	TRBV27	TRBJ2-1	TGTGCCAGCAGCAGCGGGAGGGTCTACAATGAGCAGTTCTTC	CASSSGRVYNEQFF
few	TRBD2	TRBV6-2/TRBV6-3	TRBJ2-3	TGTGCCAGCAGGAAAATAGCGGGAGCAGATACGCAGTATTTT	CASRKIAGADTQYF
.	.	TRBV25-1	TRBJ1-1	TGTGCCAGCAGGGGGGGGGTTCTTAACACTGAAGCTTTCTTT	CASRGGVLNTEAFF
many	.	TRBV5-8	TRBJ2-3	TGTGCCAGCCCCTGGGGGGCGTCGGGCACAGATACGCAGTATTTT	CASPWGASGTDTQYF
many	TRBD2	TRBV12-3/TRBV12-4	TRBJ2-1	TGTGCCAGCAGTTCGGCCCAGACTAGCAGGAATGAGCAGTTCTTC	CASSSAQTSRNEQFF
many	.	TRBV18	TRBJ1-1	TGTGCCAGCTCACTTTTGGTGGGGGGCTTGAACACTGAAGCTTTCTTT	CASSLLVGGLNTEAFF
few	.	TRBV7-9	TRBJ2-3	TGTGCCACCATATTCGGGCCGGGGATGGGGCCAGATACGCAGTATTTT	CATIFGPGMGPDTQYF
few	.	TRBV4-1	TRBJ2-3	TGCGCCAGCAGCACCCCGGGAGATACGCAGTATTTT	CASSTPGDTQYF
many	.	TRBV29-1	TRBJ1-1	TGCAGCGTTGAAAATCCCGGGAAAGGCGCTTTCTTT	CSVENPGKGAFF
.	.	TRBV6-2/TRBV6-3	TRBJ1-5	TGTGCCAGCCTCTGGACAGTACCTAGCAATCAGCCCCAGCATTTT	CASLWTVPSNQPQHF
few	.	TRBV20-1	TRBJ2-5	TGCAGTGCTAATACCGACAGCCAAGAGACCCAGTACTTC	CSANTDSQETQYF
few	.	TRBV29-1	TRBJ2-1	TGCAGCGTTCCCCCGACTAGTCGAAATGAGCAGTTCTTC	CSVPPTSRNEQFF